This T cell receptor beta chain originates from a study of read filtering for tumor transcriptome and immune sequencing. From roughly 390 ng of RNA, a library with molecular barcoded alpha/delta and beta/gamma adaptors was made. One entry per CDR3 protein, called by TCRdb with MiXCR from the reads. In the table there are roughly 130,000 distinct CDR3 sequences, 10% to 15% of which are singletons. This CDR3 has 14 amino acids. Germline lookup yields CDR1 SGHTA and CDR2 FQGNSA. On this clonotype itself: Its antigen is as yet unknown. A much larger clone is a single base away; this may be a read error.

General study results and limits: Correlation between methods rose after single-read clonotypes were removed.

The chain is built from TRBV7-2 and TRBJ2-5, with 10 bases matching TRBD2. Sample: a population of CD138-negative cells sorted from bone marrow. This sequence was found in a donor at least 40 years old with multiple myeloma. The CDR3 spells CASSIGLAEETQCF. The CDR3 region has the DNA TGTGCCAGCAGCATAGGACTAGCGGAAGAGACCCAGTGCTTC.